These 25 T cell receptor beta chains were all obtained from the same sample, sequenced in a study of OX40 agonist ivuxolimab in advanced cancers. TCRdb's copy holds only in-frame clones and misses some; the assay was immunoSEQ multiplex PCR. The sample lists some 86,000 clones, around 88% occurring once. The sequenced sample was CD4+ or CD8+ T cells sorted from blood, obtained in a trial of the OX40 agonist ivuxolimab. These receptors all stem from an adult with an advanced solid tumor such as melanoma, head and neck, liver or kidney cancer.

This chain joins TRBV27 and TRBJ2-5, with 10 bases aligning to TRBD1. Losses at the gene ends were 2 bases for V and 2 bases for J; bases not matched to a gene: 5. The CDR3 runs to 16 residues. CDR1 is MNHEY, CDR2 SMNVEV, per germline (reference sequence). CDR3 DNA: TGTGCCAGCAGTTTAGTAGGGACAGGGGCACAAGAGACCCAGTACTTC. Protein product: CASSLVGTGAQETQYF.

J is TRBJ1-3 and V is TRBV6-5, with 10 bases identical to TRBD1. The junction had 6 bases not matched to a gene; V was cut back by 10 bases and J by 0 bases. The CDR3 sequence is 15 residues long. Germline V lookup: CDR1 MNHEY, CDR2 SVGAGI. DNA of the CDR3: TGTGCCACCTCCCGGGACAGGGGCTCTGGAAACACCATATATTTT. It is translated as CATSRDRGSGNTIYF.

This chain joins TRBV5-1 and TRBJ2-1, with TRBD2 identical over 8 bases. The J segment lost 0 bases and the V segment lost 3 bases, leaving 2 bases of the junction unmatched. The germline V gene encodes CDR1 SGHRS and CDR2 YFSETQ. The CDR3 is made up of 15 amino acids. CDR3 nucleotides: TGCGCCAGCAGCTCCAGCGGGAGCTCCTACAATGAGCAGTTCTTC. Translating gives CASSSSGSSYNEQFF.

The V and J genes are TRBV5-1 and TRBJ1-5; D gene ambiguous. CDR1 is SGHRS and CDR2 is YFSETQ in the germline V gene. The CDR3 is made up of 15 amino acids. V lost 0 bases to trimming and J lost 5 bases, with 12 bases between them. CDR3 sequence reads: CASSLGGGSHQPQHF. In nucleotides, the CDR3 is TGCGCCAGCAGCTTGGGAGGAGGTTCTCATCAGCCCCAGCATTTT.

This clone was recorded a few times. The chain joins TRBV7-9 to TRBJ2-1; 11 bases are shared with TRBD1. The CDR3 loop spans 15 amino acids. V trimming: 4 bases; J trimming: 7 bases; junction bases outside the gene matches: 6. Per the germline V gene, CDR1 is SEHNR and CDR2 is FQNEAQ (reference sequence). DNA of the CDR3: TGTGCCAGCAGCTCGGACAGGGGGCATGGGAATGAGCAGTTCTTC. This gives the protein CASSSDRGHGNEQFF.

The chain employs TRBV7-9 and TRBJ2-3; 9 bases line up with TRBD2. The CDR3 has 15 residues. CDR1 is SEHNR, CDR2 FQNEAQ, per germline (reference sequence). V dropped 5 bases and J dropped 2; count of bases not matched to a gene: 5. CDR3 protein: CASSPPGLATDTQYF. DNA of the CDR3: TGTGCCAGCAGCCCGCCGGGACTAGCCACAGATACGCAGTATTTT.

CDR3 nucleotide sequence: TGTGCCAGCAGCTCGGGACAGAACACTGAAGCTTTCTTT. It translates to CASSSGQNTEAFF. The chain links TRBV7-9 to TRBJ1-1; maybe TRBD1 (6 bases). The CDR3 runs 13 residues. Per the germline V gene, CDR1 is SEHNR and CDR2 is FQNEAQ (reference sequence). Trimming left V 4 bases short and J 1 base short, with 7 bases between.

The chain combines TRBV9 with TRBJ2-1; 13 bases match TRBD2. Germline CDR1 and CDR2: SGDLS and YYNGEE. The CDR3 spans 13 residues. Trimming removed 3 bases from V and 12 bases from J; junction bases left unmatched: 3. The CDR3 spells CASSGTSGGRQFF. CDR3 DNA: TGTGCCAGCAGCGGGACTAGCGGGGGACGGCAGTTCTTC.

The rearrangement joins TRBV7-3 to TRBJ2-1, with 10 bases matching TRBD2. This CDR3 contains 16 residues. Trimming cost V 6 bases and J 7 bases; bases outside gene matches: 12. Looked up from germline, CDR1 is SGHTA and CDR2 is FQGTGA. The CDR3: CASSFPAGGPGNEQFF. The CDR3 bases are TGTGCCAGCAGTTTTCCAGCGGGAGGGCCGGGTAATGAGCAGTTCTTC.

The chain employs TRBV6-5 and TRBJ1-6, with D possibly being TRBD1 (6 bases). Trimming pared 5 bases from V and 8 bases from J, leaving 10 bases between. Per germline, CDR1 MNHEY and CDR2 SVGAGI. The CDR3 is made up of 13 amino acids. CDR3 nucleotide sequence: TGTGCCAGCAGTAAAAACAGGGATTCACCCCTCCACTTT. Translated: CASSKNRDSPLHF.

The chain joins TRBV7-2 to TRBJ1-6; no definite D call. Trimming took off 2 bases at V and 4 bases at J, with 12 bases between the two ends. Germline CDR1 reads SGHTA; CDR2 reads FQGNSA. The CDR3 is made up of 16 amino acids. The CDR3 DNA is TGTGCCAGCAGCTTAATCGCTGTGGGATATAATTCACCCCTCCACTTT. Its protein product is CASSLIAVGYNSPLHF.

The chain couples TRBV6-5 to TRBJ1-1, with unresolved D. There are 15 residues in the CDR3. V was clipped by 5 bases and J by 1 base, with 14 bases between them. Germline V CDR1 and CDR2: MNHEY, SVGAGI. The CDR3 DNA is TGTGCCAGCAGTCCCACGACTTTAAGGAACACTGAAGCTTTCTTT. This encodes CASSPTTLRNTEAFF.

The chain has TRBV5-4 and TRBJ2-3; D is perhaps TRBD1 or TRBD2 (6 bases each). The CDR3 covers 17 residues. The germline CDR1 and CDR2 sequences are SGHNT and YYREEE (reference sequence). Deletions cut 1 base from V and 6 bases from J, with 21 bases between. The chain's CDR3 is CASSLRGPNFRGDTQYF. The DNA for the CDR3 is TGTGCCAGCAGCTTGCGGGGGCCTAACTTCCGAGGTGATACGCAGTATTTT.

The gene calls are TRBV9 and TRBJ2-1, with D unclear. Germline assignment: CDR1 SGDLS and CDR2 YYNGEE. The CDR3 has 15 amino acids. V was trimmed by 3 bases and J by 0 bases, leaving 10 bases between them. CDR3 DNA: TGTGCCAGCAGCGCGACGGAGAGCTCCTACAATGAGCAGTTCTTC. It translates to CASSATESSYNEQFF.

The DNA of the CDR3 is TGTGCCAGCAGTGGGACAACCCAGGGGAACACTGAAGCTTTCTTT. Amino acid sequence: CASSGTTQGNTEAFF. The rearrangement links TRBV6-1 to TRBJ1-1; TRBD1 might be the D (5 bases). V lost 4 bases and J lost 1, with 13 bases in between. This CDR3 has 15 residues. CDR1 is MNHNS and CDR2 is SASEGT in the germline V gene.

The chain is built from TRBV9 and TRBJ2-7; TRBD1 might be the D (6 bases). The CDR3 covers 14 residues. Trimming cost V 1 base and J 0 bases, with 8 bases left between them. The germline gives CDR1 SGDLS, CDR2 YYNGEE. CDR3 DNA sequence: TGTGCCAGCAGCGTACAGGGGCACTCCTACGAGCAGTACTTC. It codes for CASSVQGHSYEQYF. The full variable domain, rest sourced from reference TRBV9 and TRBJ2-7, is DSGVTQTPKHLITATGQRVTLRCSPRSGDLSVYWYQQSLDQGLQFLIQYYNGEERAKGNILERFSAQQFPDLHSELNLSSLELGDSALYFCASSVQGHSYEQYFGPGTRLTVT.

The chain joins TRBV7-9 to TRBJ2-1; 9 bases align to TRBD2. CDR1 SEHNR and CDR2 FQNEAQ come from the germline V gene (reference sequence). The CDR3 has 14 residues. Trimming cost V 3 bases and J 8 bases; bases outside gene matches: 5. In DNA form, the CDR3 reads TGTGCCAGCAGCTTTAGCGGGAGAGACCATGAGCAGTTCTTC. It codes for CASSFSGRDHEQFF.

J is TRBJ2-1 and V is TRBV4-2, with 7 positions matching TRBD1. The germline V gene encodes CDR1 LGHNA and CDR2 YNFKEQ. V was clipped by 1 base and J by 3 bases; unmatched bases: 3. The CDR3 runs to 15 residues. Here the CDR3 DNA reads TGTGCCAGCAGCCAAGGGCCAGGGGGCTACAATGAGCAGTTCTTC. Protein sequence: CASSQGPGGYNEQFF.

V is TRBV5-1 and J is TRBJ1-3; D gene unclear. Germline-derived CDR1 and CDR2 are SGHRS and YFSETQ. V was pared by 2 bases and J by 0 bases, with 9 bases between. The CDR3 is 15 residues long. This chain's CDR3 is CASSLSPNSGNTIYF. CDR3 nucleotide sequence: TGCGCCAGCAGCTTATCTCCGAACTCTGGAAACACCATATATTTT.

The sample holds one count of this clone. The chain has TRBV19 and TRBJ2-7; D not certain. Trimming cost V 8 bases and J 1 base, with 15 bases left between them. CDR1 and CDR2 (germline): LNHDA, SQIVND (reference sequence). CDR3 size: 14 residues. In nucleotides, the CDR3 is TGTGCCAGTGCAGTGGTAGGGTGGTCCTACGAGCAGTACTTC. Translated, it gives CASAVVGWSYEQYF. Complete variable domain (other parts from reference TRBV19 and TRBJ2-7): DGGITQSPKYLFRKEGQNVTLSCEQNLNHDAMYWYRQDPGQGLRLIYYSQIVNDFQKGDIAEGYSVSREKKESFPLTVTSAQKNPTAFYLCASAVVGWSYEQYFGPGTRLTVT.

This chain uses TRBV30 with TRBJ2-1; 8 nucleotides match TRBD1. Germline loops: CDR1 GTSNPN, CDR2 SVGIG (reference sequence). This CDR3 has 12 amino acids. Trimming took 0 bases from V and 8 from J; bases not matched to a gene: 0. CDR3 bases: TGTGCCTGGAGTGTACAGGGGGATGAGCAGTTCTTC. Protein product: CAWSVQGDEQFF.

This clone was found a few times. The chain links TRBV7-2 to TRBJ1-1, with 9 bases identical to TRBD1. The germline gives CDR1 SGHTA, CDR2 FQGNSA. The CDR3 totals 15 residues. V shed 2 bases, J shed 2 bases, and the junction held 3 bases outside the gene matches. CDR3 in amino acids: CASSLQGQGNTEAFF. CDR3 DNA: TGTGCCAGCAGCTTACAGGGACAGGGCAACACTGAAGCTTTCTTT.

The chain uses TRBV19 and TRBJ1-4; no clear D. The CDR3 is 14 residues long. Trimming removed 4 bases from V and 8 bases from J, with 14 bases in between. CDR1 and CDR2 from the germline V gene are LNHDA and SQIVND (reference sequence). The CDR3 protein is CASSTRARVEKLFF. CDR3 nucleotides: TGTGCCAGTAGTACCCGGGCTCGGGTCGAAAAACTGTTTTTT.

The CDR3 protein is CASSYAGWDGYTF. DNA for the CDR3: TGTGCCAGCAGTTACGCAGGGTGGGATGGCTACACCTTC. V gene TRBV6-5 combines with J gene TRBJ1-2; a possible D gene is TRBD1 (5 bases). The CDR3 contains 13 residues. V was trimmed by 2 bases and J by 6 bases, leaving 10 bases between them. Germline V gene data show CDR1 as MNHEY and CDR2 as SVGAGI.

This clone was picked up a small number of times. The rearrangement links TRBV6-1 to TRBJ2-7; perhaps TRBD1 as D (6 bases). In germline, CDR1 is MNHNS, CDR2 SASEGT. CDR3 size: 14 residues. V lost 5 bases and J 2 bases, leaving 13 bases between the germline ends. Written as DNA, the CDR3 is TGTGCCAGCAGTCTTAGGGGGAGAACCTACGAGCAGTACTTC. Protein sequence: CASSLRGRTYEQYF.